The 11 T cell receptor beta chains given below trace back to one sample, sequenced in a study of blood T cell repertoires in COVID-19. TCRdb keeps only in-frame clones here, not all; method: immunoSEQ multiplex PCR. The sample shows under 55,000 clones, 80% of them seen only once. The sequenced material came from peripheral blood. The receptors shown here come from a man in his 70s with acute or convalescent COVID-19.

This sequence joins TRBV19 and TRBJ1-1; D gene uncertain. The CDR3 sequence is 13 residues long. The V gene lost 6 bases and the J gene lost 0 bases, with 8 bases spanning the gap. Germline V CDR1 and CDR2: LNHDA, SQIVND (reference sequence). CDR3 nucleotides: TGTGCCAGTAGCGGGGTGGTGAACACTGAAGCTTTCTTT. Its translation is CASSGVVNTEAFF.

The V call is TRBV5-4, the J call TRBJ2-4; 12 bases align to TRBD2. The germline CDR1 and CDR2 sequences are SGHNT and YYREEE (reference sequence). The CDR3 is 15 residues long. J gave up 9 bases and V 3 bases, and 7 bases lay outside the gene matches. Here the CDR3 DNA reads TGTGCCAGCAGCTCAGGACTAGCGGGGTACAGCATTCAGTACTTC. Encoded protein: CASSSGLAGYSIQYF.

V and J are TRBV4-1 and TRBJ1-4; 8 nucleotides align to TRBD1. V gave up 1 base and J gave up 7 bases; unmatched junction bases: 11. This CDR3 spans 17 amino acids. Germline V CDR1 and CDR2: MGHRA, YSYEKL. CDR3 nucleotides: TGCGCCAGCAGCCAAGCGGGAACAGGGGGGGGATTTGAAAAACTGTTTTTT. It specifies CASSQAGTGGGFEKLFF.

The rearrangement joins TRBV7-9 to TRBJ2-3, with 10 bases lining up with TRBD2. CDR3 length: 17 amino acids. Germline CDR1 SEHNR, CDR2 FQNEAQ (reference sequence). Losses at the gene ends were 0 bases for V and 1 base for J; bases not matched to a gene: 4. The CDR3 DNA reads TGTGCCAGCAGCTTAGCGCCCGGACTAGCGGGCACAGATACGCAGTATTTT. This gives the protein CASSLAPGLAGTDTQYF.

The chain recombines TRBV4-3 with TRBJ2-6, with TRBD2 as a possible D gene (5 bases). Trimming removed 6 bases at V and 3 bases at J, with 12 bases between. Germline values: CDR1 LGHNA, CDR2 YSLEER. This CDR3 spans 15 amino acids. The CDR3 reads CASSVGVGGANVLTF. The CDR3 region has the DNA TGCGCCAGCAGTGTCGGGGTAGGTGGGGCCAACGTCCTGACTTTC.

The rearrangement uses TRBV30 and TRBJ1-1; D possibly corresponds to TRBD1 (5 bases). This CDR3 has 13 amino acids. Per the germline V gene, CDR1 is GTSNPN and CDR2 is SVGIG (reference sequence). V lost 3 bases and J lost 5, with 13 bases in between. CDR3 in amino acids: CAWRGQGETEAFF. CDR3 DNA sequence: TGTGCCTGGAGGGGGCAGGGTGAGACTGAAGCTTTCTTT.

The sample holds one count of this clone. V is TRBV7-7 and J is TRBJ2-2, with D tentatively TRBD1 (5 bases). Trimming removed 5 bases at V and 0 bases at J, with 7 bases between. Germline V lookup: CDR1 SSHAT, CDR2 FNYEAQ (reference sequence). CDR3 size: 14 residues. Here the CDR3 reads CASSRQSNTGELFF. Here the CDR3 DNA reads TGTGCCAGCAGCCGACAGTCGAACACCGGGGAGCTGTTTTTT.

The V call is TRBV7-2, the J call TRBJ1-4; TRBD1 agrees at 12 bases. The length of the CDR3 is 18 residues. CDR1 and CDR2 (germline): SGHTA, FQGNSA. V dropped 5 bases and J dropped 7; count of bases not matched to a gene: 14. For the CDR3, the DNA is TGTGCCAGCAGCGCCCTAGGGACAGGGGGCCGGGGCGGTGAAAAACTGTTTTTT. Amino acid sequence: CASSALGTGGRGGEKLFF. The full variable domain, with the rest looked up from reference TRBV7-2 and TRBJ1-4, is GAGVSQSPSNKVTEKGKDVELRCDPISGHTALYWYRQSLGQGLEFLIYFQGNSAPDKSGLPSDRFSAERTGGSVSTLTIQRTQQEDSAVYLCASSALGTGGRGGEKLFFGSGTQLSVL.

The chain has TRBV10-1 and TRBJ1-1, with D perhaps TRBD1 (5 bases). This CDR3 comprises 13 residues. Between the trimmed V and J ends, which lost 5 bases and 6 bases, there was a span of 13 bases. Germline lookup yields CDR1 WNHNN and CDR2 SYGVQD (reference sequence). The CDR3 sequence: CASSRGEAAEAFF. CDR3 nucleotides: TGCGCCAGCAGTAGAGGGGAGGCGGCTGAAGCTTTCTTT.

This clone was detected once. The chain employs TRBV5-8 and TRBJ1-6; no clear D. CDR1 and CDR2 (germline): SGHTS, YDEGEE. This CDR3 region has 15 residues. Trimming left V 4 bases short and J 4 bases short, with 12 bases between. CDR3 loop: CASSGWTAYNSPLHF. CDR3 nucleotides: TGTGCCAGCAGCGGGTGGACTGCATATAATTCACCCCTCCACTTT. Drawing the rest from reference TRBV5-8 and TRBJ1-6, the complete variable domain is EAGVTQSPTHLIKTRGQQATLRCSPISGHTSVYWYQQALGLGLQFLLWYDEGEERNRGNFPPRFSGRQFPNYSSELNVNALELEDSALYLCASSGWTAYNSPLHFGNGTRLTVT.

Here the CDR3 DNA reads TGTGCCAGTAAAAGTCGGGGGGGGAATGAAAAACTGTTTTTT. Its translation is CASKSRGGNEKLFF. The genes are TRBV6-5 and TRBJ1-4, with D tentatively TRBD1 (5 bases). Looked up from germline, CDR1 is MNHEY and CDR2 is SVGAGI. V lost 9 bases and J lost 5, with 16 bases in between. This CDR3 comprises 14 residues.